The clone carrying this T cell receptor beta chain was detected many times. The CDR3 runs 14 residues. The trim removed 3 bases at V and 9 bases at J, leaving 5 bases unmatched. CDR1 and CDR2 from the germline V gene are SGDLS and YYNGEE. TCRdb independently ran MiXCR on the 5' RACE reads; one entry per CDR3 protein. The sample contains 25,000 to 35,000 distinct CDR3 sequences, approximately 25% of which appear only once. The sequenced sample consisted of memory CD4+ T cells sorted from blood. Described subset: memory CD4+ T cells, CD4+CD45RO+CD25-. This TCR was recovered from a female donor with breast cancer. The chain links TRBV9 to TRBJ2-1, with 11 positions matching TRBD2. CDR3 coding DNA: TGTGCCAGCAGCGCCTTACTAGCGGGAGTTGAGCAGTTCTTC. Amino acids: CASSALLAGVEQFF.